This T cell receptor beta chain was found in a study of blood T cell repertoires in COVID-19. At the level of the study: The study drew acute and convalescent COVID-19 samples from the United States, Italy and Spain.

This clone was seen a single time. The CDR3 covers 17 residues. Germline-derived CDR1 and CDR2 are MGHRA and YSYEKL. With 1 base removed from V and 5 bases from J, the gap between germline ends came to 18 bases. The data were produced by immunoSEQ multiplex PCR, yet TCRdb's version contains in-frame clones alone and is incomplete. The sample lists about 69,000 clones; 85% to 90% were seen once. This chain connects TRBV4-1 to TRBJ1-5, with D hard to call. This TCR was sampled from a man aged 45-65 years with acute or convalescent COVID-19. Material for sequencing was peripheral blood. CDR3 loop: CASSQVPPGSKDQPQHF. CDR3 DNA: TGCGCCAGCAGCCAAGTCCCACCGGGGAGTAAGGATCAGCCCCAGCATTTT.